Presented here are 27 T cell receptor beta chains from one specimen sequenced in a study of cytomegalovirus exposure and HLA in healthy donors. 13 Jbeta primers and 60 Vbeta primers were used for the PCR. Only in-frame clones appear in the TCRdb table, and some are missing; sequencing was by immunoSEQ multiplex PCR. The sample records around 210,000 clones, more than 75% being singletons. Sequences were obtained from PBMCs. All receptors come from a woman in her 40s in good health and CMV-seronegative.

The chain has TRBV11-2 and TRBJ2-2; D unresolved. The germline V gene encodes CDR1 SGHAT and CDR2 FQNNGV. V was clipped by 0 bases and J by 2 bases, with 7 bases between them. The CDR3 is made up of 15 amino acids. The CDR3 DNA follows: TGTGCCAGCAGCTTAGATGCAGATAACACCGGGGAGCTGTTTTTT. This encodes CASSLDADNTGELFF.

The rearrangement joins TRBV6-1 to TRBJ1-2, with D maybe TRBD1 (6 bases). V lost 5 bases to trimming and J lost 6 bases, with 13 bases between them. The CDR3 extends over 13 amino acids. Germline CDR1 reads MNHNS; CDR2 reads SASEGT. The CDR3 reads CASSTASGDGYTF. The CDR3 bases are TGTGCCAGCAGTACCGCCTCAGGGGATGGCTACACCTTC.

This rearrangement joins TRBV19 to TRBJ2-1; 9 bases fit TRBD2. Germline V gene data show CDR1 as LNHDA and CDR2 as SQIVND (reference sequence). Trimming removed 5 bases from V and 6 bases from J; junction bases left unmatched: 8. The CDR3 runs to 15 residues. CDR3 loop: CASSWSLAGTNEQFF. The DNA of the CDR3 is TGTGCCAGTAGTTGGAGCCTAGCGGGGACCAATGAGCAGTTCTTC.

This clone occurred a few times. The chain is built from TRBV5-1 and TRBJ1-5; perhaps TRBD1 as D (6 bases). Germline-derived CDR1 and CDR2 are SGHRS and YFSETQ. Trimming shortened V by 4 bases and J by 0 bases, and 11 bases separated the two germline ends. The CDR3 is 15 residues long. CDR3 loop: CASSPQGYSNQPQHF. In nucleotides, the CDR3 is TGCGCCAGCAGCCCGCAGGGGTATAGCAATCAGCCCCAGCATTTT.

The chain combines TRBV11-2 with TRBJ2-1, with D maybe TRBD2 (6 bases). Germline CDR1 SGHAT, CDR2 FQNNGV. The CDR3 sequence is 13 residues long. Trimming stripped 4 bases from V and 8 bases from J, with 12 bases between. DNA for the CDR3: TGTGCCAGCAGCTCGCTTTGGGGGGATGAGCAGTTCTTC. Protein sequence: CASSSLWGDEQFF.

As concerns this clone: This same CDR3 is encoded by further DNA sequences in the sample. The gene calls are TRBV6-5 and TRBJ2-7; 8 nucleotides align to TRBD1. The V segment lost 1 base and the J segment 2 bases; nucleotides outside the gene matches: 4. The CDR3 has 15 residues. CDR1 and CDR2 (germline): MNHEY, SVGAGI. In DNA, the CDR3 is TGTGCCAGCAGTTACTTTGGACAGGGTCCCTACGAGCAGTACTTC. Amino acid sequence: CASSYFGQGPYEQYF.

J is TRBJ2-1 and V is TRBV18, with 8 bases matching TRBD1. Germline trimming cut 0 bases from V and 9 bases from J; bases unmatched to any gene: 10. CDR1 is KGHSH, CDR2 LQKENI, per germline. The CDR3 covers 16 residues. CDR3 sequence: CASSPPGQGARIEQFF. CDR3 DNA sequence: TGTGCCAGCTCACCACCGGGGCAGGGGGCTCGGATTGAGCAGTTCTTC.

The V gene is TRBV27, the J gene TRBJ2-7; TRBD1 might be the D (6 bases). Germline assignment: CDR1 MNHEY and CDR2 SMNVEV (reference sequence). This CDR3 has 12 amino acids. Deletions cut 6 bases from V and 3 bases from J, with 9 bases between. CDR3 protein: CASRDRLYEQYF. The CDR3 DNA follows: TGTGCCAGCAGGGACAGACTCTACGAGCAGTACTTC.

This chain uses TRBV5-1 with TRBJ1-4; no definite D call. CDR3 length: 14 residues. CDR1 SGHRS and CDR2 YFSETQ come from the germline V gene. V was pared by 5 bases and J by 3 bases, with 11 bases between. CDR3 bases: TGCGCCAGCAGGCGGGAGTTACCTAATGAAAAACTGTTTTTT. Its translation: CASRRELPNEKLFF.

The chain joins TRBV19 to TRBJ2-3; 14 bases align to TRBD2. The germline CDR1 and CDR2 sequences are LNHDA and SQIVND (reference sequence). The V gene end was trimmed by 5 bases and the J gene end by 0 bases; junction bases not matched to a gene: 10. This CDR3 contains 19 residues. In nucleotides, the CDR3 is TGTGCCAGTAGTGGAAGACTAGCGGGAGGGCCCTTAAGCACAGATACGCAGTATTTT. Its protein is CASSGRLAGGPLSTDTQYF.

The J gene is TRBJ2-5, the V gene TRBV5-4, with 7 positions matching TRBD1. With V trimmed by 0 bases and J by 5 bases, 4 bases remained unmatched. Germline V gene sequence: CDR1 SGHNT, CDR2 YYREEE (reference sequence). This CDR3 contains 14 residues. The CDR3 sequence: CASSLGARGETQYF. CDR3 coding DNA: TGTGCCAGCAGCTTGGGGGCCAGGGGGGAGACCCAGTACTTC.

The gene calls are TRBV7-2 and TRBJ2-3, with D possibly matching TRBD2 (6 bases). Trimming removed 6 bases at V and 3 bases at J, with 16 bases between. In germline, CDR1 is SGHTA, CDR2 FQGNSA. There are 15 residues in the CDR3. The CDR3 nucleotides are TGTGCCAGCAGTCCACGACTGCGGGAAACAGATACGCAGTATTTT. This codes for CASSPRLRETDTQYF. The full variable domain, rest sourced from reference TRBV7-2 and TRBJ2-3, is GAGVSQSPSNKVTEKGKDVELRCDPISGHTALYWYRQSLGQGLEFLIYFQGNSAPDKSGLPSDRFSAERTGGSVSTLTIQRTQQEDSAVYLCASSPRLRETDTQYFGPGTRLTVL.

Only one count was recorded for this clone. Germline is not matched at one junction end, which may reflect a read error. The same CDR3 can be traced to other DNA sequences in this sample. V usage is TRBV7-9 and J usage is TRBJ1-4, with TRBD1 identical over 9 bases. CDR1 and CDR2 from the germline V gene are SEHNR and FQNEAQ (reference sequence). The CDR3 loop spans 15 amino acids. CDR3 coding DNA: TGTGCCAGCAGCTCAGGACAGGGGAAGGCTGAAAAACTATTTTTT. Translating gives CASSSGQGKAEKLFF.

This chain links TRBV4-2 with TRBJ2-1; weak D call: TRBD1 (5 bases). Germline-derived CDR1 and CDR2 are LGHNA and YNFKEQ. There are 15 residues in the CDR3. Trimming took 1 base from V and 0 from J, leaving 7 bases between them. CDR3 nucleotides: TGTGCCAGCAGCCAAGTCGACAGCTCCTACAATGAGCAGTTCTTC. This translates into CASSQVDSSYNEQFF.

This clone was observed a handful of times. The genes are TRBV6-6 and TRBJ1-1; TRBD1 agrees at 7 bases. The CDR3 has 13 residues. After removal of 6 bases from V and 4 bases from J, the junction contained 5 bases not matched to a gene. Looked up from germline, CDR1 is MNHNY and CDR2 is SVGAGI (reference sequence). The CDR3 DNA follows: TGTGCCAGCAGACAGGGGTACGTCACTGAAGCTTTCTTT. Its translation is CASRQGYVTEAFF.

The rearrangement joins TRBV19 to TRBJ1-5; weak D call: TRBD1 (5 bases). V was shortened by 5 bases and J by 5 bases, with 13 bases between the two germline ends. CDR3 length: 14 residues. Germline values: CDR1 LNHDA, CDR2 SQIVND (reference sequence). CDR3 in DNA: TGTGCCAGTAGTGCCTACGGGGGGGATCAGCCCCAGCATTTT. It yields the protein CASSAYGGDQPQHF.

The rearrangement joins TRBV6-5 to TRBJ2-7; TRBD1 matches at 11 bases. Germline loops: CDR1 MNHEY, CDR2 SVGAGI. CDR3 size: 13 residues. With 4 bases clipped from V and 6 bases from J, the junction kept 2 bases outside the gene matches. CDR3: CASSWTGGGEQYF. CDR3 coding DNA: TGTGCCAGCAGTTGGACAGGGGGCGGCGAGCAGTACTTC.

V is TRBV5-4 and J is TRBJ2-1, with TRBD2 matching over 13 bases. From germline, CDR1 is SGHNT and CDR2 YYREEE (reference sequence). The CDR3 contains 15 residues. V was pared by 2 bases and J by 7 bases, with 3 bases of the junction left unmatched. The CDR3 sequence: CASSFLTSGRNEQFF. CDR3 sequence (DNA): TGTGCCAGCAGCTTCCTGACTAGCGGGAGGAATGAGCAGTTCTTC.

The chain recombines TRBV7-9 with TRBJ1-1; D ambiguous. V was clipped by 4 bases and J by 5 bases, with 14 bases between them. The CDR3 loop spans 14 amino acids. The germline V gene has CDR1 SEHNR and CDR2 FQNEAQ (reference sequence). The CDR3 region has the DNA TGTGCCAGCAGCTCCATTGTAGGGAGGACTGAAGCTTTCTTT. Its translation: CASSSIVGRTEAFF.

The chain recombines TRBV7-3 with TRBJ1-1; 9 nucleotides line up with TRBD1. This CDR3 is 15 amino acids long. V was pared by 5 bases and J by 4 bases, with 8 bases of the junction left unmatched. The germline CDR1 and CDR2 sequences are SGHTA and FQGTGA. The CDR3 DNA sequence: TGTGCCAGCAGCCTACAGGGGGCGTCGAGCACTGAAGCTTTCTTT. It encodes CASSLQGASSTEAFF.

The chain couples TRBV11-3 to TRBJ2-7; 9 bases fit TRBD1. The J segment lost 5 bases and the V segment lost 3 bases, leaving 2 bases of the junction unmatched. The germline V gene encodes CDR1 SGHNT and CDR2 YENEEA. This CDR3 region has 13 residues. The CDR3 DNA follows: TGTGCCAGCAGCTTGGGACAGGGTCACGAGCAGTACTTC. Residues: CASSLGQGHEQYF. The variable domain in full, with the rest retrieved from reference TRBV11-3 and TRBJ2-7, is EAGVVQSPRYKIIEKKQPVAFWCNPISGHNTLYWYLQNLGQGPELLIRYENEEAVDDSQLPKDRFSAERLKGVDSTLKIQPAELGDSAVYLCASSLGQGHEQYFGPGTRLTVT.

V usage is TRBV10-1 and J usage is TRBJ2-1; 12 positions agree with TRBD2. The CDR3 has 15 amino acids. Germline loops: CDR1 WNHNN, CDR2 SYGVQD (reference sequence). V lost 5 bases and J lost 9; bases outside the gene matches: 8. The CDR3 bases are TGCGCCAGCAGTATTTCTAGCGGGAGGGCCGTTGAGCAGTTCTTC. Its translation: CASSISSGRAVEQFF.

This clone was counted once. The chain carries TRBV27 and TRBJ2-2, with 10 bases that match TRBD2. This CDR3 is 15 amino acids long. Germline CDR1 reads MNHEY; CDR2 reads SMNVEV (reference sequence). J gave up 4 bases and V 7 bases, and 6 bases lay outside the gene matches. The CDR3 spells CASNIAGGLTGELFF. The DNA of the CDR3 is TGTGCCAGCAATATAGCGGGAGGTCTCACCGGGGAGCTGTTTTTT.

The V call is TRBV4-1, the J call TRBJ1-1; D is possibly TRBD1 (5 bases). From germline, CDR1 is MGHRA and CDR2 YSYEKL. This CDR3 contains 16 residues. The V end lost 1 base, the J end lost 1 base, and 13 bases lay between the germline ends. CDR3 DNA: TGCGCCAGCAGCCAAGGACAAATGGGGCGGAACACTGAAGCTTTCTTT. Translation gives CASSQGQMGRNTEAFF.

The chain joins TRBV10-2 to TRBJ2-7; D gene unclear. The CDR3 sequence is 13 residues long. The germline V and J ends were trimmed by 10 bases and 2 bases, with 15 bases remaining between them. CDR1 and CDR2 (germline): WSHSY, SAAADI. Here the CDR3 reads CAICRDNTYEQYF. CDR3 coding DNA: TGCGCCATCTGCCGAGACAACACCTACGAGCAGTACTTC.

This clone was detected only once. The gene calls are TRBV7-9 and TRBJ2-7, with 7 bases lining up with TRBD2. V lost 1 base to trimming and J lost 3 bases; unmatched junction nucleotides: 6. CDR1 is SEHNR and CDR2 is FQNEAQ in the germline V gene (reference sequence). This CDR3 spans 15 amino acids. Written as DNA, the CDR3 is TGTGCCAGCAGCTTAGATGCTAGCGGATACTACGAGCAGTACTTC. This sequence encodes CASSLDASGYYEQYF. The full variable domain, rest sourced from reference TRBV7-9 and TRBJ2-7, is DTGVSQNPRHKITKRGQNVTFRCDPISEHNRLYWYRQTLGQGPEFLTYFQNEAQLEKSRLLSDRFSAERPKGSFSTLEIQRTEQGDSAMYLCASSLDASGYYEQYFGPGTRLTVT.

The chain links TRBV30 to TRBJ1-3; D is undetermined. Trimming removed 3 bases at V and 1 base at J, with 4 bases between. CDR1 GTSNPN and CDR2 SVGIG come from the germline V gene (reference sequence). This CDR3 region has 12 residues. CDR3 sequence reads: CAWSASGNTIYF. The DNA for the CDR3 is TGTGCCTGGAGCGCGTCTGGAAACACCATATATTTT.